This T cell receptor beta chain was sequenced during a study of control samples from healthy donors and cancer patients. Some clones are missing from TCRdb's copy, which holds only in-frame ones; the method was immunoSEQ multiplex PCR. This sample has about 110,000 clones; approximately 82% occur once, and the top ten carry around 6.6%. V shed 0 bases and J shed 3 bases, with 12 bases lying between them. Germline CDR1 reads MNHEY; CDR2 reads SMNVEV (reference sequence). The CDR3 runs 16 residues. The chain is built from TRBV27 and TRBJ1-5, with D maybe TRBD1 (6 bases). The sample taken for sequencing was blood. The sequence was collected from a man aged 18 to 29 in good health. CDR3 sequence (DNA): TGTGCCAGCAGTTTATCGGGGGGGCTTACCAATCAGCCCCAGCATTTT. Translated, it gives CASSLSGGLTNQPQHF.